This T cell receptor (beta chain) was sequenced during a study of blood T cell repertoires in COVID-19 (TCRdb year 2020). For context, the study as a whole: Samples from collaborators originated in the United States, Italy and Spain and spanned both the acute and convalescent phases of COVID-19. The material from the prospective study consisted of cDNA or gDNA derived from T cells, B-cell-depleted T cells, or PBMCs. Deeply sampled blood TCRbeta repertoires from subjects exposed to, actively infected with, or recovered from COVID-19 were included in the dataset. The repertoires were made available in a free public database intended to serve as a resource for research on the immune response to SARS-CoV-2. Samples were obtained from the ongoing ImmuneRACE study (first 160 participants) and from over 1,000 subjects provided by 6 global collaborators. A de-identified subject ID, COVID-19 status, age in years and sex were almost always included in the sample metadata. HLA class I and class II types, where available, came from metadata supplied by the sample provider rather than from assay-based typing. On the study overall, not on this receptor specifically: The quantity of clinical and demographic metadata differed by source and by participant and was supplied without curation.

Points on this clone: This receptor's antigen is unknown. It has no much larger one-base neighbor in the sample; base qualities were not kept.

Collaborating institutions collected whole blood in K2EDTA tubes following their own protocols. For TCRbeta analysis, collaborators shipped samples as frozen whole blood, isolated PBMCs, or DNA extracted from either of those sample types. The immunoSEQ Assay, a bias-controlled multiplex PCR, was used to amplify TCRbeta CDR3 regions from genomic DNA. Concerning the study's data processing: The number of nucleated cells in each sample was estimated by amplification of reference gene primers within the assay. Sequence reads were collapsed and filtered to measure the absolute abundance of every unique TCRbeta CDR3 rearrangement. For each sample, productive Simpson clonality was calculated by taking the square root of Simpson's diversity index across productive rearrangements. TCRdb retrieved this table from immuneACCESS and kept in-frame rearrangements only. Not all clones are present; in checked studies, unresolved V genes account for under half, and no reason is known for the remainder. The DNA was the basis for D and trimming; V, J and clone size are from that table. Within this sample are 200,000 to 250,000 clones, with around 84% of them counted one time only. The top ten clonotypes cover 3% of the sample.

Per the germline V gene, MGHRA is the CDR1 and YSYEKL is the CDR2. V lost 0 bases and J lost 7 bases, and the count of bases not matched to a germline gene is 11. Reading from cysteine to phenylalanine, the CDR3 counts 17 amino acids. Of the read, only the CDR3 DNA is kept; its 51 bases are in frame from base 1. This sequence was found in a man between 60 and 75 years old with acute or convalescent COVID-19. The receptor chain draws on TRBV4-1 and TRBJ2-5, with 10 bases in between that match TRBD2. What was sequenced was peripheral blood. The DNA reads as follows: TGCGCCAGCAGCCAAGATCTAGAGCGGGGGGGCCGGGGGACCCAGTACTTC. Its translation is CASSQDLERGGRGTQYF.